This T cell receptor (beta chain) came from a study of shared clonotypes between healthy human individuals. Background on the study: A donor's plate count was three for CD4 naive and three for CD4 memory; CD8 naive had two and CD8 memory one.

V lost 6 bases and J 4 bases, leaving 18 bases between the germline ends. Germline lookup yields CDR1 MGHRA and CDR2 YSYEKL. This CDR3 has 15 amino acids. Study-wide findings and caveats: It was expected that sequencing depth would affect clonotype sharing among donors. The study drew on few donors, limiting represented genetic and exposure-history diversity.

Naive CD8 isolation took CD45RO-negative cells positively selected for CCR7 and excluded terminally differentiated effector memory CD45RA+ cells. The donors were adults (healthy and HIV-negative) with no recent acute infections or vaccinations. Data came from immunoSEQ multiplex PCR; TCRdb stores just in-frame clones and leaves some out. The top ten hold around 1.7% of the sample, which has roughly 2.1 million clones, just over 90% seen once. This clone showed up just a few times. Its antigen is unknown. The sequenced material came from naive CD8+ T cells from PBMCs. The rearrangement uses TRBV4-1 and TRBJ1-1, with D possibly being TRBD1 (6 bases). The sequence derives from a man between 18 and 35 years old in good health. Some clones in this sample may be carry-over from other donors' samples. CDR3 nucleotide sequence: TGCGCCAGCAGGGGTTCGGGACACCGCTCCACTGAAGCTTTCTTT. Translating it yields CASRGSGHRSTEAFF.